Presented here are 25 T cell receptor beta chains from one specimen sequenced in a study of cytomegalovirus exposure and HLA in healthy donors. Clones were sequenced by immunoSEQ multiplex PCR, and TCRdb holds only the in-frame ones, with some missing. The sample records about 280,000 clones, over 75% being singletons. The sequenced material came from PBMCs. The origin of the receptors is a woman in her late teens or twenties in good health and CMV-seronegative.

The chain links TRBV5-1 to TRBJ2-1, with D tentatively TRBD2 (8 bases). Germline V gene lookup returns CDR1 SGHRS and CDR2 YFSETQ. The V gene lost 3 bases and the J gene lost 5 bases, with 21 bases spanning the gap. The CDR3 runs to 17 residues. In DNA, the CDR3 is TGCGCCAGCAGCTATACTAGCGGAGGCAGGGGGGACAATGAGCAGTTCTTC. The encoded protein is CASSYTSGGRGDNEQFF. The whole variable domain, filled in from reference TRBV5-1 and TRBJ2-1, reads KAGVTQTPRYLIKTRGQQVTLSCSPISGHRSVSWYQQTPGQGLQFLFEYFSETQRNKGNFPGRFSGRQFSNSRSEMNVSTLELGDSALYLCASSYTSGGRGDNEQFFGPGTRLTVL.

The chain has TRBV5-1 and TRBJ2-1; 7 nucleotides line up with TRBD1. In germline, CDR1 is SGHRS, CDR2 YFSETQ. After removal of 4 bases from V and 1 base from J, the junction contained 8 bases not matched to a gene. This CDR3 has 16 amino acids. CDR3 DNA: TGCGCCAGCAGCCGACCGGGACAGCTATCCTACAATGAGCAGTTCTTC. It yields the protein CASSRPGQLSYNEQFF.

This rearrangement joins TRBV29-1 to TRBJ2-7; D perhaps matches TRBD1 (6 bases). From germline, CDR1 is SQVTM and CDR2 ANQGSEA. CDR3 length equals 12 residues. Trimming pared 4 bases from V and 4 bases from J, leaving 11 bases between. The CDR3 region is CSVVVRGYEQYF. In DNA, the CDR3 is TGCAGCGTTGTTGTCAGGGGTTACGAGCAGTACTTC.

The chain uses TRBV4-1 and TRBJ2-7, with D perhaps matching TRBD1 (6 bases). Germline CDR1 is MGHRA and CDR2 is YSYEKL. V gave up 0 bases and J gave up 3 bases, with 12 bases separating them. The CDR3 totals 15 residues. CDR3 nucleotides: TGCGCCAGCAGCCAAGAGCCTGAACAGGGCTACGAGCAGTACTTC. Encoded protein: CASSQEPEQGYEQYF.

The J gene is TRBJ2-1, the V gene TRBV5-4; D is uncertain. The germline gives CDR1 SGHNT, CDR2 YYREEE (reference sequence). V shed 4 bases and J shed 10 bases, with 12 bases lying between them. CDR3 length equals 12 residues. CDR3 coding DNA: TGTGCCAGCAGCCTTGTAGCTCAGGAGCAGTTCTTC. It is translated as CASSLVAQEQFF. Drawing the rest from reference TRBV5-4 and TRBJ2-1, the complete variable domain is ETGVTQSPTHLIKTRGQQVTLRCSSQSGHNTVSWYQQALGQGPQFIFQYYREEENGRGNFPPRFSGLQFPNYSSELNVNALELDDSALYLCASSLVAQEQFFGPGTRLTVL.

The chain recombines TRBV27 with TRBJ1-2; 8 bases are shared with TRBD1. The CDR3 extends over 17 amino acids. V shed 5 bases, J shed 1 base, and the junction held 12 bases outside the gene matches. Germline V lookup: CDR1 MNHEY, CDR2 SMNVEV (reference sequence). In nucleotides, the CDR3 is TGTGCCAGCAGTCCTTACTCGGGGGACAGGATTAACTATGGCTACACCTTC. Its protein is CASSPYSGDRINYGYTF.

The chain is built from TRBV7-3 and TRBJ2-6, with D maybe TRBD2 (5 bases). Trimming took off 5 bases at V and 3 bases at J, with 8 bases between the two ends. CDR1 and CDR2 (germline): SGHTA, FQGTGA. The CDR3 is made up of 14 amino acids. The CDR3 sequence is CASSTRGGANVLTF. CDR3 DNA sequence: TGTGCCAGCAGCACTAGAGGTGGGGCCAACGTCCTGACTTTC.

The CDR3 DNA reads as TGTGCCAGCAGCTTGTTTGGTGGACTAGCGGGAGCTCGGTCCTACAATGAGCAGTTCTTC. Translation: CASSLFGGLAGARSYNEQFF. V is TRBV5-5 and J is TRBJ2-1; 13 bases agree with TRBD2. Looked up from germline, CDR1 is SGHKS and CDR2 is YYEKEE (reference sequence). The CDR3 has 20 amino acids. The ends lost 1 base at V and 1 base at J; junction bases unmatched: 11.

This chain uses TRBV5-4 with TRBJ1-1; a possible D gene is TRBD1 (5 bases). Germline V CDR1 and CDR2: SGHNT, YYREEE (reference sequence). V was trimmed by 0 bases and J by 2 bases, leaving 8 bases between them. This CDR3 has 14 amino acids. CDR3 loop: CASSLGQRNTEAFF. The CDR3 DNA follows: TGTGCCAGCAGCTTGGGACAGAGAAACACTGAAGCTTTCTTT.

The chain combines TRBV6-1 with TRBJ2-3; possible D gene TRBD2, 6 bases. Germline V gene lookup returns CDR1 MNHNS and CDR2 SASEGT. The CDR3 is 16 amino acids. V lost 4 bases and J lost 1, with 15 bases in between. The CDR3 here is CASSAIGGGGTDTQYF. The CDR3 nucleotides read TGTGCCAGCAGTGCGATCGGGGGTGGAGGCACAGATACGCAGTATTTT.

This clone was recorded only once. The chain joins TRBV30 to TRBJ2-1; 10 bases align to TRBD2. Looked up from germline, CDR1 is GTSNPN and CDR2 is SVGIG (reference sequence). The CDR3 runs to 15 residues. Unmatched junction bases numbered 8, after V lost 0 bases and J lost 9 bases. CDR3 nucleotide sequence: TGTGCCTGGAGTGTCTTGCCTAGCGGGAGCGGTGAGCAGTTCTTC. The encoded protein is CAWSVLPSGSGEQFF.

The genes are TRBV27 and TRBJ2-1; 11 nucleotides align to TRBD2. Per the germline V gene, CDR1 is MNHEY and CDR2 is SMNVEV (reference sequence). This CDR3 region has 15 residues. Losses at the gene ends were 6 bases for V and 5 bases for J; bases not matched to a gene: 6. The CDR3 here is CASREGLAVHNEQFF. In nucleotides, the CDR3 is TGTGCCAGCAGGGAGGGACTAGCGGTCCACAATGAGCAGTTCTTC.

Of note for this clone: Different DNA sequences within this sample yield the same CDR3. V gene TRBV5-1 combines with J gene TRBJ2-2; a weak D match, TRBD1 (5 bases). Germline V gene sequence: CDR1 SGHRS, CDR2 YFSETQ. The CDR3 loop spans 15 amino acids. With 3 bases removed from V and 0 bases from J, the gap between germline ends came to 9 bases. The CDR3 reads CASSSGAPNTGELFF. CDR3 sequence (DNA): TGCGCCAGCAGCTCTGGGGCTCCGAACACCGGGGAGCTGTTTTTT.

The chain carries TRBV5-1 and TRBJ2-7, with 8 bases aligning to TRBD2. Per germline, CDR1 SGHRS and CDR2 YFSETQ. Trimming took 1 base from V and 2 from J; bases not matched to a gene: 5. This CDR3 contains 15 residues. This CDR3 reads CASSLRPGLAYEQYF. Here the CDR3 DNA reads TGCGCCAGCAGCTTGAGGCCGGGACTAGCCTACGAGCAGTACTTC.

This sequence joins TRBV5-1 and TRBJ2-2; 14 bases line up with TRBD2. The CDR3 loop spans 20 amino acids. J was trimmed by 3 bases and V by 3 bases; bases with no gene match: 13. Germline-derived CDR1 and CDR2 are SGHRS and YFSETQ. CDR3 coding DNA: TGCGCCAGCAGCTCGTTAGGACTAGCGGGAGGTAGTCGGGACACCGGGGAGCTGTTTTTT. Protein sequence: CASSSLGLAGGSRDTGELFF.

The chain links TRBV15 to TRBJ2-1, with TRBD2 matching over 7 bases. The CDR3 contains 18 residues. The trim removed 0 bases at V and 8 bases at J, leaving 16 bases unmatched. Germline values: CDR1 LNHNV, CDR2 YYDKDF (reference sequence). The CDR3 DNA reads TGTGCCACCAGCAGAGACCTCGGGGCGGGAGAGGTCGAAGATGAGCAGTTCTTC. It yields the protein CATSRDLGAGEVEDEQFF.

The chain joins TRBV25-1 to TRBJ2-3; 8 nucleotides match TRBD2. Germline-derived CDR1 and CDR2 are MGHDK and SYGVNS. Losses at the gene ends were 8 bases for V and 5 bases for J; bases not matched to a gene: 9. The CDR3 sequence is 14 residues long. CDR3 coding DNA: TGTGCCAGCCCGGTAGCGGGACGTAAAGATACGCAGTATTTT. Amino acid sequence: CASPVAGRKDTQYF.

The chain combines TRBV19 with TRBJ2-1; TRBD1 agrees at 7 bases. Looked up from germline, CDR1 is LNHDA and CDR2 is SQIVND (reference sequence). Trimming cost V 4 bases and J 9 bases; bases outside gene matches: 6. CDR3 size: 13 residues. CDR3 sequence (DNA): TGTGCCAGTAGTACAGACAGGGATACTGAGCAGTTCTTC. It yields the protein CASSTDRDTEQFF.

This chain uses TRBV29-1 with TRBJ2-5; TRBD1 matches 10 bases. This CDR3 has 15 residues. Germline values: CDR1 SQVTM, CDR2 ANQGSEA. With V trimmed by 1 base and J by 3 bases, 5 bases remained unmatched. CDR3 sequence (DNA): TGCAGCGTTGAAGGGGACAGGGGTAGGGAAGAGACCCAGTACTTC. Amino acid sequence: CSVEGDRGREETQYF.

The chain's CDR3 is CASGRDEQFF. In DNA form, the CDR3 reads TGTGCCAGCGGCCGGGATGAGCAGTTCTTC. The rearrangement links TRBV5-6 to TRBJ2-1; no clear D. Trimming removed 7 bases from V and 8 bases from J, with 7 bases in between. Germline assignment: CDR1 SGHDT and CDR2 YYEEEE. This CDR3 contains 10 residues.

Notes on this clone: The sample has other DNA sequences that encode this CDR3 too. The chain recombines TRBV9 with TRBJ1-3; perhaps TRBD1 as D (6 bases). The CDR3 length is 15 residues. The V gene lost 0 bases and the J gene lost 1 base, with 8 bases spanning the gap. Looked up from germline, CDR1 is SGDLS and CDR2 is YYNGEE. The CDR3 loop reads CASSVVGGSGNTIYF. In nucleotides, the CDR3 is TGTGCCAGCAGCGTAGTAGGGGGATCTGGAAACACCATATATTTT.

The gene calls are TRBV27 and TRBJ1-5; tentative D call: TRBD1 (5 bases). Germline values: CDR1 MNHEY, CDR2 SMNVEV (reference sequence). Trimming pared 6 bases from V and 4 bases from J, leaving 13 bases between. CDR3 length equals 14 residues. The CDR3 here is CASRKTGLNQPQHF. The CDR3 DNA is TGTGCCAGCAGAAAAACAGGCTTAAATCAGCCCCAGCATTTT.

This sequence joins TRBV13 and TRBJ1-1; D unresolved. Per the germline V gene, CDR1 is PRHDT and CDR2 is FYEKMQ (reference sequence). The CDR3 length is 15 residues. Trimming shortened V by 5 bases and J by 5 bases, and 18 bases separated the two germline ends. The CDR3 spells CASSLGLRPETEAFF. In DNA form, the CDR3 reads TGTGCCAGCAGCCTCGGACTGCGACCGGAGACTGAAGCTTTCTTT.

The rearrangement uses TRBV27 and TRBJ2-5, with 7 nucleotides matching TRBD2. The CDR3 spans 15 residues. Germline V gives CDR1 MNHEY, CDR2 SMNVEV (reference sequence). V was pared by 3 bases and J by 0 bases, with 4 bases of the junction left unmatched. The CDR3 loop is CASSFLAEYQETQYF. For the CDR3, the DNA is TGTGCCAGCAGTTTTCTAGCGGAATACCAAGAGACCCAGTACTTC.

This sequence joins TRBV27 and TRBJ2-7; D not resolved. V gave up 5 bases and J gave up 2 bases, with 10 bases separating them. This CDR3 has 13 amino acids. The germline V gene has CDR1 MNHEY and CDR2 SMNVEV (reference sequence). The CDR3 protein is CASSLDSTYEQYF. CDR3 sequence (DNA): TGTGCCAGCAGTCTTGATAGCACCTACGAGCAGTACTTC.